A single sample is the source of the 18 T cell receptor beta chains below, sequenced in a study of T cell repertoires in cytomegalovirus infection. Their target antigens are unknown. TCRdb re-called the reads through MiXCR, storing one row per CDR3 protein. Seen here are nearly 700,000 distinct CDR3 sequences, 33% observed once, and the top ten hold roughly 20%. The source was cultured PBMCs, collected from culture after CMV antigen stimulation. The receptors derive from a human donor in good health (CMV status not recorded). Some clones in this sample may be carry-over from other donors' samples.

This clonotype was detected ten times or more. The J gene is TRBJ2-3, the V gene TRBV7-2, with D tentatively TRBD2 (6 bases). Trimming took 1 base from V and 4 from J, leaving 15 bases between them. Germline lookup yields CDR1 SGHTA and CDR2 FQGNSA. The CDR3 length is 16 residues. For the CDR3, the DNA is TGTGCCAGCAGCTTAGAGGCGGGAAGCCCCCCAGATACGCAGTATTTT. Amino acids: CASSLEAGSPPDTQYF.

The chain has TRBV5-5 and TRBJ2-5, with TRBD1 matching 11 bases. Germline trimming cut 4 bases from V and 5 bases from J; bases unmatched to any gene: 7. The CDR3 runs to 15 residues. The germline V gene encodes CDR1 SGHKS and CDR2 YYEKEE (reference sequence). The CDR3 bases are TGTGCCAGCAGCACCGGGACAGGGGGTTTGGAGACCCAGTACTTC. Translation: CASSTGTGGLETQYF.

The rearrangement uses TRBV11-2 and TRBJ2-7; 11 positions agree with TRBD2. V shed 5 bases, J shed 4 bases, and the junction held 7 bases outside the gene matches. The CDR3 length is 15 residues. CDR1 SGHAT and CDR2 FQNNGV come from the germline V gene. CDR3 sequence: CASSPGTSGQYEQYF. The CDR3, as DNA: TGTGCCAGCAGCCCCGGGACTAGCGGACAGTACGAGCAGTACTTC.

This chain connects TRBV7-9 to TRBJ2-7, with TRBD1 matching 7 bases. The CDR3 runs to 14 residues. Trimming cost V 8 bases and J 1 base; bases outside gene matches: 8. CDR1 SEHNR and CDR2 FQNEAQ come from the germline V gene (reference sequence). The CDR3 nucleotides are TGTGCCAGCGTCCGGGACAGCGCTTCCTACGAGCAGTACTTC. It encodes CASVRDSASYEQYF.

With respect to this clonotype: A much larger clone sits a single nucleotide away, making a read error possible. The gene calls are TRBV7-2 and TRBJ2-5; weak D call: TRBD1 (5 bases). Germline assignment: CDR1 SGHTA and CDR2 FQGNSA. The CDR3 runs to 15 residues. The CDR3 protein is CAGSLSPGFEETQYF. DNA for the CDR3: TGTGCCGGCAGCTTATCCCCAGGGTTCGAAGAGACCCAGTACTTC.

This chain uses TRBV5-1 with TRBJ2-1, with D perhaps matching TRBD1 (5 bases). CDR1 SGHRS and CDR2 YFSETQ come from the germline V gene. The CDR3 totals 14 residues. V lost 6 bases, J lost 1 base, and 11 bases lay in between. CDR3 nucleotide sequence: TGCGCCAGCAACCCAGGGTTATCCTACAATGAGCAGTTCTTC. As protein: CASNPGLSYNEQFF.

This clonotype was counted only a few times. This chain connects TRBV29-1 to TRBJ1-2; possible D gene TRBD1, 6 bases. The CDR3 extends over 15 amino acids. V lost 3 bases, J lost 0 bases, and 14 bases lay in between. In germline, CDR1 is SQVTM, CDR2 ANQGSEA. The CDR3 region is CSVEIRGWTNYGYTF. The CDR3 DNA reads TGCAGCGTTGAGATTAGGGGGTGGACTAACTATGGCTACACCTTC.

This clonotype was observed a handful of times. The chain joins TRBV6-2 or TRBV6-3 to TRBJ1-5; a weak D match, TRBD1 (5 bases). Looked up from germline, CDR1 is MNHEY and CDR2 is SVGEGT. The CDR3 is 14 amino acids. Trimming took 8 bases from V and 4 from J, leaving 15 bases between them. CDR3 nucleotide sequence: TGTGCCAGCTCCGTCGTCACAGGAAATCAGCCCCAGCATTTT. Residues: CASSVVTGNQPQHF.

The chain joins TRBV28 to TRBJ2-5, with D maybe TRBD1 (5 bases). Germline loops: CDR1 MDHEN, CDR2 SYDVKM. The CDR3 spans 14 residues. The V gene lost 3 bases and the J gene lost 5 bases, with 13 bases spanning the gap. The CDR3 protein is CASSFGWGGETQYF. For the CDR3, the DNA is TGTGCCAGCAGTTTCGGTTGGGGCGGCGAGACCCAGTACTTC.

This clonotype was seen once. V gene TRBV4-1 combines with J gene TRBJ2-1, with 10 bases matching TRBD2. The CDR3 has 16 residues. Germline V gene data show CDR1 as MGHRA and CDR2 as YSYEKL. V dropped 3 bases and J dropped 10; count of bases not matched to a gene: 12. CDR3 sequence: CASSHPMIAGGREQFF. The CDR3 DNA follows: TGCGCCAGCAGCCACCCAATGATAGCGGGGGGCAGGGAGCAGTTCTTC.

In this sample, this clonotype turned up a few times. V usage is TRBV7-9 and J usage is TRBJ2-1; D is unclear. Germline CDR1 and CDR2: SEHNR and FQNEAQ (reference sequence). Trimming pared 6 bases from V and 8 bases from J, leaving 11 bases between. This CDR3 region has 12 residues. The CDR3 nucleotides read TGTGCCAGCAGTTCTCTCCCCCATGAGCAGTTCTTC. It is translated as CASSSLPHEQFF.

The chain recombines TRBV2 with TRBJ1-1; D gene ambiguous. The V end lost 7 bases, the J end lost 4 bases, and 13 bases lay between the germline ends. CDR1 is SNHLY and CDR2 is FYNNEI in the germline V gene. The CDR3 consists of 13 residues. This CDR3 is CASKRELSTEAFF. Here the CDR3 DNA reads TGTGCCAGCAAGCGGGAACTCAGCACTGAAGCTTTCTTT.

This clonotype has just a few counts. This chain connects TRBV6-1 to TRBJ1-2, with D maybe TRBD1 (5 bases). CDR3 length equals 14 residues. Germline values: CDR1 MNHNS, CDR2 SASEGT. V lost 8 bases and J 2 bases, leaving 15 bases between the germline ends. CDR3: CASSKRQTNYGYTF. CDR3 coding DNA: TGTGCCAGCTCTAAACGACAGACCAACTATGGCTACACCTTC.

The genes are TRBV19 and TRBJ2-1; TRBD2 matches at 7 bases. This CDR3 is 14 amino acids long. Germline CDR1 reads LNHDA; CDR2 reads SQIVND (reference sequence). The junction had 7 bases not matched to a gene; V was cut back by 8 bases and J by 3 bases. In nucleotides, the CDR3 is TGTGCCAGTTCGGGGGGAAACTTCTACAATGAGCAGTTCTTC. Residues: CASSGGNFYNEQFF.

This clonotype came up a few times. V gene TRBV11-2 combines with J gene TRBJ2-1; 11 bases are shared with TRBD1. The CDR3 has 16 amino acids. Trimming removed 1 base from V and 9 bases from J; junction bases left unmatched: 8. In germline, CDR1 is SGHAT, CDR2 FQNNGV. The CDR3 protein is CASSLGRGQGGGEQFF. The CDR3 nucleotides read TGTGCCAGCAGCTTAGGGAGGGGACAGGGGGGGGGTGAGCAGTTCTTC.

This chain connects TRBV7-9 to TRBJ2-1, with 10 bases identical to TRBD2. Germline V lookup: CDR1 SEHNR, CDR2 FQNEAQ (reference sequence). The CDR3 runs to 16 residues. V was pared by 2 bases and J by 8 bases, with 9 bases of the junction left unmatched. The CDR3 region is CASSLRASGGVHEQFF. The DNA of the CDR3 is TGTGCCAGCAGCTTAAGAGCGAGCGGGGGGGTTCATGAGCAGTTCTTC. The whole variable domain, filled in from reference TRBV7-9 and TRBJ2-1, reads DTGVSQNPRHKITKRGQNVTFRCDPISEHNRLYWYRQTLGQGPEFLTYFQNEAQLEKSRLLSDRFSAERPKGSFSTLEIQRTEQGDSAMYLCASSLRASGGVHEQFFGPGTRLTVL.

This clonotype was seen at least ten times. The gene calls are TRBV7-2 and TRBJ2-5; D unclear. Germline-derived CDR1 and CDR2 are SGHTA and FQGNSA. CDR3 size: 14 residues. V shed 3 bases and J shed 2 bases, with 10 bases lying between them. The CDR3 bases are TGTGCCAGCAGCTTTAGAGGATTACAAGAGACCCAGTACTTC. Translated, it gives CASSFRGLQETQYF.

CDR3 in amino acids: CASSEFGGRDEKLFF. The DNA of the CDR3 is TGTGCCAGCAGTGAATTCGGGGGGAGAGATGAAAAACTGTTTTTT. V and J are TRBV2 and TRBJ1-4; weak D call: TRBD1 (5 bases). Between the trimmed V and J ends, which lost 2 bases and 6 bases, there was a span of 13 bases. CDR3 length: 15 residues. Germline CDR1 is SNHLY and CDR2 is FYNNEI. Full variable domain (outside the CDR3, taken from reference TRBV2 and TRBJ1-4): EPEVTQTPSHQVTQMGQEVILRCVPISNHLYFYWYRQILGQKVEFLVSFYNNEISEKSEIFDDQFSVERPDGSNFTLKIRSTKLEDSAMYFCASSEFGGRDEKLFFGSGTQLSVL.